The rows below give T cell receptor beta chains drawn from one sample of a study of blood T cell repertoires in COVID-19. Sequencing used immunoSEQ multiplex PCR; TCRdb keeps in-frame clones, though not all of them. The sample lists about 210,000 clones, around four fifths seen once, with 2.9% in the top ten. Material for sequencing was peripheral blood. Receptors were obtained from a man in his fifties or sixties with active or convalescent COVID-19. Each CDR3 is given with its conserved first and last residue. The order of the fields is clone size, J gene, V gene, CDR3 protein. Only some rows state a clone size, as once, few, many or a class for expanded clones.

>NA|TRBJ1-2|TRBV7-9
CASSLEAGNNYGYTF
>once|TRBJ2-6|TRBV28
CASNEGGYSGANVLTF
>NA|TRBJ2-3|TRBV7-2
CASSPVVRVNTDTQYF
>NA|TRBJ2-7|TRBV30
CAWKGTGFYEQYF
>few|TRBJ1-2|TRBV28
CASSLTGQGLNGYTF
>NA|TRBJ1-3|TRBV11-2
CASSLATGMHSGNTIYF
>NA|TRBJ2-3|TRBV5-1
CASSLRDRGTDTQYF
>NA|TRBJ1-2|TRBV24-1
CATSGSDGYTF
>once|TRBJ2-3|TRBV7-8
CASSRGRAGIGTQYF
>many|TRBJ2-7|TRBV6-6
CASSPPGLDSGANYEQYF
>NA|TRBJ1-2|TRBV28
CASSTLGGDYGYTF
>NA|TRBJ1-5|TRBV4-1
CASSPQGQADQPQHF
>NA|TRBJ1-2|TRBV7-9
CASSLGRMGAYGYTF
>NA|TRBJ1-1|TRBV18
CASSPLLQGAEAFF
>NA|TRBJ1-1|TRBV9
CASSAIQAGDTEAFF
>once|TRBJ1-3|TRBV28
CASTFTGRGGNAAGNTIYF
>once|TRBJ2-3|TRBV19
CASTSIAGPSTDTQYF
>NA|TRBJ2-2|TRBV19
CASSINRVTGELFF
>NA|TRBJ2-7|TRBV3-1/TRBV3-2
CASSPRLAGGSYEQYF
>NA|TRBJ2-7|TRBV11-1
CASSLGAVYEQYF
>NA|TRBJ1-2|TRBV28
CASSPGGVGYTF
>NA|TRBJ2-6|TRBV19
CASSRGNSGANVLTF
>NA|TRBJ1-1|TRBV5-4
CASSSPGALNTEAFF
>NA|TRBJ1-2|TRBV4-2
CASSAGPVRTF
>few|TRBJ2-1|TRBV6-2/TRBV6-3
CASSYQGAGNEQFF
>NA|TRBJ2-7|TRBV5-1
CASSFLFGEREQYF
>NA|TRBJ1-4|TRBV5-1
CASSLDPQGPGELFF
>few|TRBJ2-2|TRBV19
CASSPSPISTSTGELFF
>NA|TRBJ2-1|TRBV19
CASALAGGSSSYNEQFF
>NA|TRBJ1-4|TRBV9
CASSGGGANEKLFF